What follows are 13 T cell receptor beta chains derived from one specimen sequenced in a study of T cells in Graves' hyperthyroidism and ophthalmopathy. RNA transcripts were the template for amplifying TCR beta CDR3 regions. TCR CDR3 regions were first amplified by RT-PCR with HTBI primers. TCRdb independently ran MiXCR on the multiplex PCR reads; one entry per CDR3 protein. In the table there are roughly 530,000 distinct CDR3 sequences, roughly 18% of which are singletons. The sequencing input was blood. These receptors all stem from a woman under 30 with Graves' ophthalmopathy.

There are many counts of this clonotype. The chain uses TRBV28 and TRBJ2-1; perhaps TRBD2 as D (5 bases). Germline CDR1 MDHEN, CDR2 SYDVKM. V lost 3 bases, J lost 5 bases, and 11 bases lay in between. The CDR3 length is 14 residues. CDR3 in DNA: TGTGCCAGCAGTTTTTCGGGGTCAAACAATGAGCAGTTCTTC. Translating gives CASSFSGSNNEQFF.

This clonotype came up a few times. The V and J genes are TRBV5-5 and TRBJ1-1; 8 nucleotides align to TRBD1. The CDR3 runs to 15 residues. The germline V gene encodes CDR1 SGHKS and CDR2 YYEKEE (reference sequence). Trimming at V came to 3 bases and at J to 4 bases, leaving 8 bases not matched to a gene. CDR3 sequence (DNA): TGTGCCAGCAGCTCTAGGACAGGGAGGGGCACTGAAGCTTTCTTT. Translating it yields CASSSRTGRGTEAFF.

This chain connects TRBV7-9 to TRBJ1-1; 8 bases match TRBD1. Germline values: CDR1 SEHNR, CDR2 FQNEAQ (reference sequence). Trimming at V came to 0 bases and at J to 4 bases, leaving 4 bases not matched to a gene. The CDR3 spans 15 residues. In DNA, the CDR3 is TGTGCCAGCAGCTTAGCGATTCAGGGGGCCACTGAAGCTTTCTTT. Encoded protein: CASSLAIQGATEAFF.

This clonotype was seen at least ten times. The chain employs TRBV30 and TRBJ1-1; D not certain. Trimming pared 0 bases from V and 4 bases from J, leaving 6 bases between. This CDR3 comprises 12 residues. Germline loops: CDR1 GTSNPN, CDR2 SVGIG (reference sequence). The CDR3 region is CAWSVISTEAFF. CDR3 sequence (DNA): TGTGCCTGGAGTGTAATTAGCACTGAAGCTTTCTTT.

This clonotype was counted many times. The CDR3 protein is CASSPSHRETEAFF. As DNA, the CDR3 is TGTGCCAGCAGCCCCAGCCACAGGGAAACTGAAGCTTTCTTT. The rearrangement joins TRBV9 to TRBJ1-1, with D tentatively TRBD1 (6 bases). This CDR3 spans 14 amino acids. The germline V and J ends were trimmed by 4 bases and 5 bases, with 15 bases remaining between them. Germline V gives CDR1 SGDLS, CDR2 YYNGEE.

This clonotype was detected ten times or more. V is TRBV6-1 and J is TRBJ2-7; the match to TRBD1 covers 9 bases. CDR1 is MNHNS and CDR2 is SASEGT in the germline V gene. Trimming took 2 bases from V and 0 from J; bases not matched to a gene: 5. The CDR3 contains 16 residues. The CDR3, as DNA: TGTGCCAGCAGTGAATCGGTGACAGGGGGCTCCTACGAGCAGTACTTC. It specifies CASSESVTGGSYEQYF.

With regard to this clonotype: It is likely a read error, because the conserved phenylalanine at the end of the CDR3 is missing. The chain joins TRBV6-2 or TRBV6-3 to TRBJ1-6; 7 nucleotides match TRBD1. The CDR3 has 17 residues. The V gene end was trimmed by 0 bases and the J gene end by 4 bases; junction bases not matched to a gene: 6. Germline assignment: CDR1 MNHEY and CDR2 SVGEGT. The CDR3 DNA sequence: TGTGCCAGCAGTTACTCGATGGGCAGGGGGTATAATTCACCCCTCCACCTT. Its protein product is CASSYSMGRGYNSPLHL.

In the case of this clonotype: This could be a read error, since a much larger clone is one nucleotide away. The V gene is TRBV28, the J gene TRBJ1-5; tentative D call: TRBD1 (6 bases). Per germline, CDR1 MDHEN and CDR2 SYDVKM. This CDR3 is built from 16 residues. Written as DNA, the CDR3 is TGTGCCAGCACGTACAGGTCGGGGGCTGGCAATCAGCTCCAGCATTTT. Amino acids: CASTYRSGAGNQLQHF.

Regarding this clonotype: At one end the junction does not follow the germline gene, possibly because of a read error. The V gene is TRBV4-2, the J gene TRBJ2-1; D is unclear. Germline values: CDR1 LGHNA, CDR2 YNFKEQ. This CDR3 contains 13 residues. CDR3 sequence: CASSQETYDEQFF. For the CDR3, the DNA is TGTGCCAGCAGCCAAGAGACCTACGATGAGCAGTTCTTC.

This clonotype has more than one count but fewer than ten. CDR3 sequence (DNA): TGTGCCAGCAGCTTGGATGGCACGGGGGGACACGGCTCTGGCTACACCTTC. Amino acid sequence: CASSLDGTGGHGSGYTF. J is TRBJ1-2 and V is TRBV5-6; D perhaps matches TRBD1 (6 bases). The CDR3 is made up of 17 amino acids. Trimming shortened V by 0 bases and J by 7 bases, and 22 bases separated the two germline ends. Germline V gene sequence: CDR1 SGHDT, CDR2 YYEEEE. The entire variable domain, with the rest obtained from reference TRBV5-6 and TRBJ1-2, is as follows: DAGVTQSPTHLIKTRGQQVTLRCSPKSGHDTVSWYQQALGQGPQFIFQYYEEEERQRGNFPDRFSGHQFPNYSSELNVNALLLGDSALYLCASSLDGTGGHGSGYTFGSGTRLTVV.

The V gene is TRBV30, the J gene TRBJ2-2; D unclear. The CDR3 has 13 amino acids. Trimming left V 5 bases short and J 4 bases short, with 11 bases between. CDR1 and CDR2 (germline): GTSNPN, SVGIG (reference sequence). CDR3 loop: CAWDGLGTGELFF. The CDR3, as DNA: TGTGCCTGGGATGGGCTCGGCACCGGGGAGCTGTTTTTT.

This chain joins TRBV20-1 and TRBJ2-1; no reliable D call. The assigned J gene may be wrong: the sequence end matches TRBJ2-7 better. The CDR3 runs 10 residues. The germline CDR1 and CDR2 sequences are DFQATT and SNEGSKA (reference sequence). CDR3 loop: CSARDNGQYF. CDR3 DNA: TGCAGTGCTAGAGACAATGGGCAGTACTTC.

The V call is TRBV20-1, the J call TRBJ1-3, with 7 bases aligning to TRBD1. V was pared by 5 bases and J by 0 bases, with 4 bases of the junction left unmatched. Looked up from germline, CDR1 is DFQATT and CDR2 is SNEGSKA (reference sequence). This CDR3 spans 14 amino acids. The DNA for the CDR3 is TGCAGTGCTCCGACAGGGAGCTCTGGAAACACCATATATTTT. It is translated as CSAPTGSSGNTIYF.